These T cell receptor beta chains were read from a single sample in a study of T cell responses to AZD1222 COVID-19 vaccine. Assay: immunoSEQ multiplex PCR; the TCRdb copy retains only in-frame clones and omits some. The sample holds about 150,000 clones, more than 85% seen once. Sequenced material: peripheral blood, taken 28 days after the second AZD1222 dose. The receptors originated from an adult who received the AZD1222 COVID-19 vaccine. The CDR3 runs from the conserved cysteine through the conserved F or W.

>TRBJ2-1|TRBV28
CASSRFTYNEQFF
>TRBJ2-3|TRBV28
CASSVPGSLADTQYF
>TRBJ2-1|TRBV7-2
CASSLVRLVRSREQFF
>TRBJ2-7|TRBV6-1
CASSDSGRPYEQYF
>TRBJ2-5|TRBV20-1
CSASFGRVTQYF
>TRBJ2-2|TRBV27
CASSNSRGGTGELFF
>TRBJ2-7|TRBV6-5
CASSPTGYEQYF
>TRBJ2-1|TRBV3-1/TRBV3-2
CASSLEDQPYNEQFF
>TRBJ2-2|TRBV5-1
CASTAIPGELFF
>TRBJ2-5|TRBV27
CASSFDLGRETQYF
>TRBJ2-6|TRBV27
CASSSSSGANVLTF
>TRBJ2-1|TRBV29-1
CSVVGLTYNEQFF
>TRBJ2-4|TRBV28
CASSLSGARNIQYF
>TRBJ2-1|TRBV10-2
CASSGGQLLTGSSYNEQFF
>TRBJ1-5|TRBV19
CASSMILGSNSNQPQHF
>TRBJ2-7|TRBV19
CASSSPGTGLSEQYF
>TRBJ1-2|TRBV5-1
CASSPGVGWFNGYTF
>TRBJ2-3|TRBV5-4
CASSLGREPPDTQYF
>TRBJ2-1|TRBV5-1
CASSWEQGTSYNEQFF
>TRBJ2-5|TRBV4-1
CASSQGRGRILGETQYF
>TRBJ2-5|TRBV10-1
CASSESPGQETQYF
>TRBJ2-5|TRBV11-2
CASSFPSEKKTQYF
>TRBJ1-1|TRBV29-1
CSVDPHLRPTEAFF
>TRBJ2-1|TRBV3-1/TRBV3-2
CASSQDSRGFSYNEQFF
>TRBJ2-5|TRBV21-1
CASSTGGQGEGETQYF
>TRBJ1-1|TRBV19
CASSIDRALAFF
>TRBJ1-2|TRBV10-3
CAIKALPGDGYTF
>TRBJ2-1|TRBV18
CASSPIQGTNEQFF
>TRBJ2-7|TRBV5-1
CASSLGLAQTYEQYF
>TRBJ1-2|TRBV18
CASSPPTGTYGYTF
>TRBJ1-1|TRBV10-1
CASSESGAGNTEAFF
>TRBJ2-3|TRBV10-1
CASSPSGTVSDTQYF
>TRBJ1-4|TRBV6-5
CASSYTGTGIGEKLFF
>TRBJ2-1|TRBV28
CASSSRTRSYNEQFF
>TRBJ2-1|TRBV24-1
CATSEPGLSNEQFF
>TRBJ2-2|TRBV7-3
CASSLTATGELFF
>TRBJ2-7|TRBV7-2
CASSPGFGLGEQYF
>TRBJ1-4|TRBV29-1
CSVKTYRDRNEKLFF
>TRBJ1-1|TRBV9
CASSKDLGREYTEAFF
>TRBJ1-5|TRBV24-1
CATSDRAGSSNQPQHF
>TRBJ2-5|TRBV5-8
CASSLVPGQETQYF
>TRBJ2-3|TRBV7-9
CASSSGLDTQYF
>TRBJ1-1|TRBV24-1
CATSGPGLNTEAFF
>TRBJ2-7|TRBV12-3/TRBV12-4
CASSADYEQYF
>TRBJ1-1|TRBV19
CASSIWQPNTEAFF
>TRBJ2-3|TRBV11-2
CASSLEGPTTQYF
>TRBJ2-2|TRBV19
CASKWAGQDGELFF
>TRBJ1-1|TRBV9
CASSVIRGNTEAFF
>TRBJ2-7|TRBV7-3
CASSLEAGGSYEQYF
>TRBJ2-2|TRBV28
CASSPWVRANTGELFF
>TRBJ1-5|TRBV21-1
CASAGTGGYSNQPQHF
>TRBJ2-1|TRBV4-1
CASSLSGSYNEQFF
>TRBJ2-1|TRBV5-4
CASSFANGRGNNEQFF
>TRBJ1-5|TRBV6-2/TRBV6-3
CASSFTGTDNQPQHF
>TRBJ1-4|TRBV14
CASSHLRATNEKLFF
>TRBJ1-1|TRBV24-1
CATSGGGRVTEAFF
>TRBJ2-2|TRBV7-8
CASSELDGTATNTGELFF
>TRBJ1-1|TRBV19
CASGQGLGKNTEAFF
>TRBJ2-1|TRBV2
CASQQTRPYNEQFF